This T cell receptor beta chain was identified during a study of cytotoxic CD8 clonotypes in ibrutinib-treated CLL (dated by TCRdb to the early 2020s). General notes on the study: The cohort had 11 relapsed/refractory and under 16 treatment-naive patients; 17 to 18 were IGHV unmutated. The response samples were drawn at a median of approximately 11 months into treatment, with a range of about 6 to 36 months. All remission and progressive disease samples were collected while patients were still receiving ibrutinib. An average of about 250,000 productive templates and approximately 91,000 productive rearrangements was obtained per sample. Responses were partial in 25 or so patients and complete in 2; after median about 63 months follow-up, about 14 stayed in remission and roughly twelve progressed. Cryopreserved peripheral blood mononuclear cells were obtained prior to treatment, at the time of response, and at either disease progression or sustained remission. Longitudinal samples were obtainable from about 30% of the roughly 86 participants in the trial.

The goal of deep resolution MiSeq sequencing was a depth between 1 in 1 million and 1 in 200,000 T cells, and coverage averaged 10x per clonotype. The immunoSEQ hsTCRB Kit was used to generate TCR beta libraries. For the original study's pipeline: Data were analyzed with ImmunoSEQ Data Assistant and ImmunoSEQ Analyzer, with V, D and J genes assigned per IMGT definitions. Clonality, which ranges from 0 to 1, was calculated by subtracting the normalized Shannon entropy of productive rearrangement frequencies from one. Only overrepresented clonotypes making up at least 0.05% of each patient's repertoire were included in the public clonotype analysis. Thirteen repertoires from age-matched healthy donors, obtained from immuneACCESS, served as clonality controls. TCRdb took this table from immuneACCESS and kept in-frame rearrangements with V and J called. Such tables lack part of the clones; where checked against another copy, unresolved V genes explain under half of the gap, and the rest is unexplained. The DNA gave D and trimming, while V, J and clone size come from that table. Present in this sample are over 100,000 clones, approximately 83% of which were seen just once. Approximately 2% of the sample lies in the top ten.

Here is what the overall study found, with its caveats: Sampling times were not matched between sustained-remission and progressing patients, and lymph node repertoires were not studied. Public clonotypes were rare and either contracted or stayed stable during treatment, and the rise in clonality at ibrutinib response reflected the expansion of private clonotypes. Baseline clonality exceeded that of age-matched healthy donors and correlated strongly with circulating CD8+ T-cell counts. Clonality rose at ibrutinib response, remained stable during sustained remission, and dropped back toward baseline at progression.

V is reduced by 5 bases and J by 3 bases, leaving a spacing of 17 bases between them. Its CDR3 holds 15 amino acids, cysteine through phenylalanine. Of all the DNA, just the CDR3 is kept, 45 bases in frame from base 1. The germline V gene encodes CDR1 KGHSH and CDR2 LQKENI. This specimen's time point label, per the study, means: less than 30 months on ibrutinib. Approximately 2 micrograms of genomic DNA were extracted from cryopreserved PBMCs for TCR beta library preparation. High-throughput TCR beta sequencing was performed on longitudinal blood samples from CLL patients receiving ibrutinib monotherapy. The patients took part in an open-label, single-center phase 2 trial of ibrutinib monotherapy. Concerning this clone itself: The antigen it binds to is not known. The record has no base qualities; no much larger clone is one base away.

The chain couples TRBV18 to TRBJ2-7; the D assignment is uncertain and may be TRBD1 or TRBD2, with 5 bases supporting each. This specimen was PBMCs, taken after 24 months of ibrutinib treatment. The source of this sequence is a human donor with chronic lymphocytic leukemia. The CDR3 protein is CASSTTRDVGYEQYF. The bases read TGTGCCAGCTCAACCACCCGGGACGTTGGCTACGAGCAGTACTTC.